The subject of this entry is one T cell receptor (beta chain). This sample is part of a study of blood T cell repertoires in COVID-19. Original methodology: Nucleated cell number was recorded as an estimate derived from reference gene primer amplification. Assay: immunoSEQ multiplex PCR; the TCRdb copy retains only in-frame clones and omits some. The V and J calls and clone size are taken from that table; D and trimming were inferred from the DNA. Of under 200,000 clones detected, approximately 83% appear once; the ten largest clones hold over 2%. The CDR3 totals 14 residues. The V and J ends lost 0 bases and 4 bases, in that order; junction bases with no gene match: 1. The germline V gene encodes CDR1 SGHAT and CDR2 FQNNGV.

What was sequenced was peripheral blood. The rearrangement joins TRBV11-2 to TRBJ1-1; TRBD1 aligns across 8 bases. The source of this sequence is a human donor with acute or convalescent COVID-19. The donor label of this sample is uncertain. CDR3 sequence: CASSLEDRGTEAFF. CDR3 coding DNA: TGTGCCAGCAGCTTAGAAGACAGGGGCACTGAAGCTTTCTTT.